The 26 T cell receptor beta chains presented below share a single source sample, sequenced in a study of Tregs in tolerant kidney transplant recipients. Some clones are missing from TCRdb's copy, which holds only in-frame ones; the method was immunoSEQ multiplex PCR. The sample includes around 61,000 clones, roughly 86% seen only once; the top ten take around 4%. Mixed chimerism was transient after nonmyeloablative marrow transplants from related graft donors. Sequencing was performed on CD4+ T cells from blood (PBMCs), taken 6 months after the transplant. These receptor sequences come from a human patient who received a combined kidney and bone marrow transplant. Part of the T cell pool may stem from the graft donor.

V is TRBV19 and J is TRBJ2-2, with D tentatively TRBD2 (7 bases). CDR1 LNHDA and CDR2 SQIVND come from the germline V gene (reference sequence). The CDR3 is 15 amino acids. V shed 6 bases and J shed 4 bases, with 15 bases lying between them. The CDR3 sequence: CASRGGGVGTGELFF. The CDR3 DNA follows: TGTGCCAGTAGAGGCGGGGGCGTAGGCACCGGGGAGCTGTTTTTT.

This chain connects TRBV11-3 to TRBJ2-7; D perhaps matches TRBD2 (5 bases). Looked up from germline, CDR1 is SGHNT and CDR2 is YENEEA. The CDR3 is made up of 12 amino acids. The V gene lost 2 bases and the J gene lost 5 bases, with 7 bases spanning the gap. For the CDR3, the DNA is TGTGCCAGCAGCTTAACGGGAAACGAGCAGTACTTC. This encodes CASSLTGNEQYF. The full variable domain, its missing parts supplied by reference TRBV11-3 and TRBJ2-7, is EAGVVQSPRYKIIEKKQPVAFWCNPISGHNTLYWYLQNLGQGPELLIRYENEEAVDDSQLPKDRFSAERLKGVDSTLKIQPAELGDSAVYLCASSLTGNEQYFGPGTRLTVT.

This chain connects TRBV5-5 to TRBJ1-2; tentatively, D is TRBD1 (5 bases). Between the trimmed V and J ends, which lost 1 base and 0 bases, there was a span of 10 bases. The CDR3 is 15 residues long. CDR1 is SGHKS and CDR2 is YYEKEE in the germline V gene (reference sequence). In DNA, the CDR3 is TGTGCCAGCAGCTTGCAGGGACTCGCTAACTATGGCTACACCTTC. Translating gives CASSLQGLANYGYTF. Together with reference TRBV5-5 and TRBJ1-2, the CDR3 gives the full variable domain: DAGVTQSPTHLIKTRGQQVTLRCSPISGHKSVSWYQQVLGQGPQFIFQYYEKEERGRGNFPDRFSARQFPNYSSELNVNALLLGDSALYLCASSLQGLANYGYTFGSGTRLTVV.

This clone was found once. The genes are TRBV19 and TRBJ2-6, with a tentative D call TRBD2 (5 bases). V was clipped by 3 bases and J by 1 base, with 10 bases between them. The CDR3 extends over 16 amino acids. Germline V lookup: CDR1 LNHDA, CDR2 SQIVND (reference sequence). DNA for the CDR3: TGTGCCAGTAGTATTCCGGGGTTGTCTGGGGCCAACGTCCTGACTTTC. Translating gives CASSIPGLSGANVLTF.

The V and J genes are TRBV29-1 and TRBJ1-3; TRBD1 might be the D (6 bases). Germline V gene sequence: CDR1 SQVTM, CDR2 ANQGSEA. Trimming removed 0 bases from V and 7 bases from J, with 13 bases in between. The CDR3 runs 14 residues. CDR3 sequence: CSVEEGGSWNTIYF. In DNA form, the CDR3 reads TGCAGCGTTGAAGAAGGGGGTTCCTGGAACACCATATATTTT.

This clone was found a few times. Its ends do not fully match the called genes, so a read error is possible. The same CDR3 arises from other DNA sequences in this sample as well. The chain couples TRBV10-3 to TRBJ1-6; 9 bases are shared with TRBD1. CDR1 ENHRY and CDR2 SYGVKD come from the germline V gene. There are 17 residues in the CDR3. CDR3 loop: CAISESGQGTNNSPLHF. The CDR3 DNA reads as TGTGCCATCAGTGAGTCTGGACAGGGGACGAATAATTCCCCCCTCCACTTT.

This clone was observed a single time. This chain uses TRBV5-6 with TRBJ2-1, with 7 bases identical to TRBD2. The CDR3 runs to 15 residues. The trim removed 1 base at V and 5 bases at J, leaving 6 bases unmatched. Germline CDR1 is SGHDT and CDR2 is YYEEEE. Written as DNA, the CDR3 is TGTGCCAGCAGCTTGCTGTGGGAGGGGAACAATGAGCAGTTCTTC. Translated, it gives CASSLLWEGNNEQFF.

The V and J genes are TRBV6-1 and TRBJ1-6; D is unresolved. The CDR3 has 15 residues. The V and J ends lost 1 base and 0 bases respectively, with 4 bases between them. The germline CDR1 and CDR2 sequences are MNHNS and SASEGT. Here the CDR3 DNA reads TGTGCCAGCAGTGAAGGCAGCTCCTATAATTCACCCCTCCACTTT. Its translation: CASSEGSSYNSPLHF.

V and J are TRBV7-2 and TRBJ2-5; 8 bases are shared with TRBD1. This CDR3 contains 15 residues. Trimming removed 5 bases from V and 4 bases from J; junction bases left unmatched: 9. CDR1 is SGHTA, CDR2 FQGNSA, per germline. The CDR3 coding sequence is TGTGCCAGCAGCCCCCCCGGACAGGGTGGAGAGACCCAGTACTTC. It translates to CASSPPGQGGETQYF.

CDR3 residues: CASSHRDRNRETQYF. DNA of the CDR3: TGTGCCAGCAGCCACCGGGACAGGAACCGAGAGACCCAGTACTTC. This chain links TRBV4-2 with TRBJ2-5; 8 nucleotides agree with TRBD1. CDR3 length: 15 amino acids. Unmatched junction bases numbered 7, after V lost 3 bases and J lost 4 bases. Germline V gives CDR1 LGHNA, CDR2 YNFKEQ.

The chain combines TRBV7-2 with TRBJ2-1, with D perhaps TRBD2 (7 bases). There are 14 residues in the CDR3. V dropped 4 bases and J dropped 9 bases, with 16 bases sitting between them. The germline V gene encodes CDR1 SGHTA and CDR2 FQGNSA. Written as DNA, the CDR3 is TGTGCCAGCAGCTGGGGGCCGGGGGGTCTTGAGCAGTTCTTC. This gives the protein CASSWGPGGLEQFF.

The CDR3: CASSLLGEKVANEQYF. The DNA for the CDR3 is TGTGCCAGCAGCTTACTAGGAGAGAAGGTAGCCAACGAGCAGTACTTC. The chain couples TRBV11-2 to TRBJ2-7; D is uncertain. The germline V and J ends were trimmed by 2 bases and 5 bases, with 19 bases remaining between them. Germline lookup yields CDR1 SGHAT and CDR2 FQNNGV. The CDR3 spans 16 residues.

This chain uses TRBV4-1 with TRBJ1-2; 7 bases align to TRBD1. Germline V gene lookup returns CDR1 MGHRA and CDR2 YSYEKL. This CDR3 is built from 17 residues. With V trimmed by 0 bases and J by 3 bases, 10 bases remained unmatched. CDR3 residues: CASSQERLRGTYYGYTF. The CDR3 DNA reads as TGCGCCAGCAGCCAAGAAAGGCTCAGGGGGACCTACTATGGCTACACCTTC.

The chain recombines TRBV7-2 with TRBJ1-4, with 9 bases aligning to TRBD1. V lost 7 bases to trimming and J lost 8 bases; unmatched junction nucleotides: 8. The germline V gene has CDR1 SGHTA and CDR2 FQGNSA. The CDR3 extends over 14 amino acids. CDR3 bases: TGTGCCAGCAACCAACAGGGGGCTGGGGAAAAACTGTTTTTT. It is translated as CASNQQGAGEKLFF.

The chain is built from TRBV19 and TRBJ2-1; TRBD1 is a possible D gene (7 bases). Germline CDR1 LNHDA, CDR2 SQIVND (reference sequence). This CDR3 spans 13 amino acids. V lost 1 base and J 16 bases, leaving 17 bases between the germline ends. The CDR3 is CASSIGTTGRTFF. CDR3 DNA: TGTGCCAGTAGTATAGGAACGACAGGGAGGACTTTCTTC.

The chain recombines TRBV5-1 with TRBJ2-3; TRBD2 is a possible D gene (6 bases). V was shortened by 4 bases and J by 0 bases, with 12 bases between the two germline ends. Germline V gives CDR1 SGHRS, CDR2 YFSETQ. The CDR3 covers 15 residues. DNA for the CDR3: TGCGCCAGCAGCCCCCGGGAGATCAGCACAGATACGCAGTATTTT. It translates to CASSPREISTDTQYF.

V and J are TRBV5-4 and TRBJ1-3; 7 bases are shared with TRBD1. J gave up 4 bases and V 5 bases, and 6 bases lay outside the gene matches. This CDR3 is 14 amino acids long. The germline V gene encodes CDR1 SGHNT and CDR2 YYREEE (reference sequence). The CDR3 sequence is CASRPDREGNTIYF. The CDR3 region has the DNA TGTGCCAGCAGACCTGACAGGGAAGGAAACACCATATATTTT.

The V call is TRBV6-6, the J call TRBJ2-7; D gene ambiguous. Germline V gene data show CDR1 as MNHNY and CDR2 as SVGAGI (reference sequence). Between the trimmed V and J ends, which lost 0 bases and 5 bases, there was a span of 14 bases. This CDR3 comprises 15 residues. The CDR3 DNA follows: TGTGCCAGCAGTTACTCGATCTGGCATCGGGACGAGCAGTACTTC. Its translation: CASSYSIWHRDEQYF.

This chain joins TRBV10-3 and TRBJ2-5; 8 bases are shared with TRBD1. The CDR3 runs 13 residues. The germline CDR1 and CDR2 sequences are ENHRY and SYGVKD. The V gene end was trimmed by 10 bases and the J gene end by 5 bases; junction bases not matched to a gene: 9. The CDR3 spells CATAQGAGETQYF. The CDR3 bases are TGTGCCACGGCGCAGGGGGCGGGGGAGACCCAGTACTTC.

The J gene is TRBJ2-1, the V gene TRBV11-3; D may be TRBD2 (6 bases). The CDR3 runs to 16 residues. Looked up from germline, CDR1 is SGHNT and CDR2 is YENEEA. V was trimmed by 2 bases and J by 0 bases, leaving 11 bases between them. DNA for the CDR3: TGTGCCAGCAGCTTAACTAGCCTCCGCTCCTACAATGAGCAGTTCTTC. Translated: CASSLTSLRSYNEQFF.

This clone was seen only a few times. J is TRBJ1-5 and V is TRBV30; D not resolved. The CDR3 runs to 13 residues. The V end lost 0 bases, the J end lost 7 bases, and 10 bases lay between the germline ends. CDR1 is GTSNPN and CDR2 is SVGIG in the germline V gene (reference sequence). The CDR3 nucleotides are TGTGCCTGGAGTGTAACCGGAGGCCAGCCCCAGCATTTT. This sequence encodes CAWSVTGGQPQHF.

This chain joins TRBV5-6 and TRBJ2-3; unclear D gene. The V gene's germline CDR1 is SGHDT and CDR2 YYEEEE. Trimming removed 1 base from V and 6 bases from J, with 9 bases in between. This CDR3 has 13 amino acids. The CDR3 spells CASSLLSGDTQYF. CDR3 DNA: TGTGCCAGCAGCTTGTTATCCGGGGATACGCAGTATTTT.

The chain is built from TRBV5-6 and TRBJ2-1; D is undetermined. V lost 0 bases, J lost 7 bases, and 5 bases lay in between. From germline, CDR1 is SGHDT and CDR2 YYEEEE. The CDR3 consists of 12 residues. The CDR3 is CASSLVMNEQFF. CDR3 in DNA: TGTGCCAGCAGCTTGGTTATGAATGAGCAGTTCTTC. Full variable domain (rest looked up from reference TRBV5-6 and TRBJ2-1): DAGVTQSPTHLIKTRGQQVTLRCSPKSGHDTVSWYQQALGQGPQFIFQYYEEEERQRGNFPDRFSGHQFPNYSSELNVNALLLGDSALYLCASSLVMNEQFFGPGTRLTVL.

The chain links TRBV5-1 to TRBJ2-3; D gene uncertain. Looked up from germline, CDR1 is SGHRS and CDR2 is YFSETQ. Trimming took off 5 bases at V and 2 bases at J, with 6 bases between the two ends. CDR3 length equals 12 residues. Written as DNA, the CDR3 is TGCGCCAGCAGTTATCCCACAGATACGCAGTATTTT. It codes for CASSYPTDTQYF.

This clone was observed a few times. This chain connects TRBV18 to TRBJ1-2; weak D call: TRBD1 (5 bases). The CDR3 is 13 residues long. Trimming pared 2 bases from V and 8 bases from J, leaving 12 bases between. Germline V gives CDR1 KGHSH, CDR2 LQKENI. The CDR3 is CASSPGHSWGYTF. CDR3 nucleotides: TGTGCCAGCTCACCAGGACACTCTTGGGGCTACACCTTC.

In its sample, this clone was seen once. The chain is built from TRBV11-2 and TRBJ2-1; 14 bases are a match to TRBD2. Germline values: CDR1 SGHAT, CDR2 FQNNGV. The CDR3 runs to 15 residues. The J segment lost 12 bases and the V segment lost 3 bases, leaving 7 bases of the junction unmatched. The CDR3 here is CASSFTGTSGSVQFF. DNA of the CDR3: TGTGCCAGCAGCTTCACCGGGACTAGCGGGAGCGTGCAGTTCTTC.